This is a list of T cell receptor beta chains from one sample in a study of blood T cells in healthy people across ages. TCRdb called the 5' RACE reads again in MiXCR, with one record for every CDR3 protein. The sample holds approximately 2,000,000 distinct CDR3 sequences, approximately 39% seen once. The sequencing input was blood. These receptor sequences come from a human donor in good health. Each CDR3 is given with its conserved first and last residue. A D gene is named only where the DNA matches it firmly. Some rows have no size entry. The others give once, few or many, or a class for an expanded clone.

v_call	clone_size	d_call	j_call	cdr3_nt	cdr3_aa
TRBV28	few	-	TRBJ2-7	TGTGCCAGCAGTTTTAATTGGGGGACTGGGGAGCAGTACTTC	CASSFNWGTGEQYF
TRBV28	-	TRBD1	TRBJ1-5	TGTGCCACCGGAGACAGGGGGCGAAACCAGCCCCAGCATTTT	CATGDRGRNQPQHF
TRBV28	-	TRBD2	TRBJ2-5	TGTGCCAGCAGAAAGTGGCAGGGAGGGGAGACCCAGTACTTC	CASRKWQGGETQYF
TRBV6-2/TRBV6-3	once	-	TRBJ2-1	TGTGCCAGCAGCCGTGGACGGGCCGGGAATGAGCAGTTCTTC	CASSRGRAGNEQFF
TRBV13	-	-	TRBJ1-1	TGTGCCGCTTCCTCCGGGGGAACCACTGAAGCTTTCTTT	CAASSGGTTEAFF
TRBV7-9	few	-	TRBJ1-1	TGTGCCAGCAGCGTAGGTTCAGGGGTCGGCACTGAAGCTTTCTTT	CASSVGSGVGTEAFF
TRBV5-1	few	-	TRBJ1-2	TGCGCCAGCAGCTTGGCGCTCGACAGAAACTATGGCTACACCTTC	CASSLALDRNYGYTF
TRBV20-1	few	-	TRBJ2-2	TGCAGTGCTAGAGGTCTAAGGGGGTCCCCGAACACCGGGGAGCTGTTTTTT	CSARGLRGSPNTGELFF
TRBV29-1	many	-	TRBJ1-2	TGCAGCGTTGAAGTCGGGGGAGGCTACACCTTC	CSVEVGGGYTF
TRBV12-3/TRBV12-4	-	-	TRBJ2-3	TGTGCCAGCAGTGCCTTCCTACACGCAGATACGCAGTATTTT	CASSAFLHADTQYF
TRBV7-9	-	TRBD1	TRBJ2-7	TGTGCCAGCAGCGCTCGAAGGACAGGAGTAGCCTACGAGCAGTACTTC	CASSARRTGVAYEQYF
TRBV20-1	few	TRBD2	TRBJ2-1	TGCAGTGCTAGGCTGCCTAGCGGGGTTATCAATGAGCAGTTCTTC	CSARLPSGVINEQFF
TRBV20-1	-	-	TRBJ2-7	TGCAGTGCTAGAGACAGGGAAAGGTGCGAGCAGTACTTC	CSARDRERCEQYF
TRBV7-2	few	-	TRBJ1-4	TGTGCCAGCAGCCCCCGGACGTATGAAAAACTGTTTTTT	CASSPRTYEKLFF
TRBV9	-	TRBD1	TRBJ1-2	TGTGCCAGCAGGGGGGACAGCTCGGGCTACACCTTC	CASRGDSSGYTF
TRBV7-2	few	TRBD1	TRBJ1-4	TGTGCCAGCAGCTTAACTACAGGGGATATCGAAAAACTGTTTTTT	CASSLTTGDIEKLFF
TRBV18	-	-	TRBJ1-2	TGTGCCAGCTCACCAAGGGAACAGCCCGTGGGCTATGGCTACACCTTC	CASSPREQPVGYGYTF
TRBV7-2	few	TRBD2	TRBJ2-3	TGTGCCAGCAGCTTAGGTTCTAGCGGGGGGCTCTTTAGCACAGATACGCAGTATTTT	CASSLGSSGGLFSTDTQYF
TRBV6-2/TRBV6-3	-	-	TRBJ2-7	TGTGCCAGCAGTTACTCGAACGTCGGGAAGGCTGTCTCCTACGAGCAGTACTTC	CASSYSNVGKAVSYEQYF
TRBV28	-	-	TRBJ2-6	TGTGCCAGCAGTTTAGCAGCGGAGGCCCCTGGGGCCAACGTCCTGACTTTC	CASSLAAEAPGANVLTF
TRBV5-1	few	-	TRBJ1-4	TGCGCCAGCAGCTTGGGACCAGATGAAAAACTGTTTTTT	CASSLGPDEKLFF
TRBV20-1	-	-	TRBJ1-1	TGCAGTGCTCACCAGGGCGGCGGCGCTGAAGCTTTCTTT	CSAHQGGGAEAFF